Below, 29 T cell receptor beta chains from the same sample are listed, as sequenced in a study of control samples from healthy donors and cancer patients. Sequencing was performed with immunoSEQ multiplex PCR; in TCRdb, only in-frame clones are kept and a portion is missing. The sample lists about 160,000 clones; roughly 90% were seen once. Sequenced sample: blood. These receptors all stem from a woman aged 25 to 45 in good health.

The chain joins TRBV27 to TRBJ2-6, with a weak D call TRBD1 (6 bases). The V gene lost 3 bases and the J gene lost 1 base, with 16 bases spanning the gap. The CDR3 consists of 18 residues. Per germline, CDR1 MNHEY and CDR2 SMNVEV (reference sequence). CDR3 sequence (DNA): TGTGCCAGCAGTTTTCTCGGGCAGGGGTTTTCTGGGGCCAACGTCCTGACTTTC. Amino acid sequence: CASSFLGQGFSGANVLTF.

V is TRBV20-1 and J is TRBJ1-4; 7 bases line up with TRBD1. The CDR3 has 12 amino acids. Germline loops: CDR1 DFQATT, CDR2 SNEGSKA (reference sequence). V shed 3 bases and J 17 bases; nucleotides not matched to a gene: 12. The CDR3, as DNA: TGCAGTGCTAGTGAAGGCCAGGACAGGCCTTTTTTT. It encodes CSASEGQDRPFF.

Concerning this clone: This same CDR3 is encoded by further DNA sequences in the sample. The chain has TRBV30 and TRBJ2-1, with D hard to call. Germline lookup yields CDR1 GTSNPN and CDR2 SVGIG (reference sequence). V dropped 3 bases and J dropped 7 bases, with 13 bases sitting between them. The CDR3 loop spans 13 amino acids. CDR3 sequence: CAWSFISLNEQFF. For the CDR3, the DNA is TGTGCCTGGAGCTTCATATCACTTAATGAGCAGTTCTTC.

The V and J genes are TRBV27 and TRBJ2-7; D possibly corresponds to TRBD1 (6 bases). The germline CDR1 and CDR2 sequences are MNHEY and SMNVEV (reference sequence). The CDR3 loop spans 15 amino acids. Trimming took 7 bases from V and 2 from J, leaving 18 bases between them. This chain's CDR3 is CASTTLLGATYEQYF. DNA of the CDR3: TGTGCCAGCACCACGTTGTTGGGGGCCACCTACGAGCAGTACTTC.

V gene TRBV5-3 combines with J gene TRBJ2-4; D is uncertain. TRBV5-3 is placed among ORFs of uncertain function. This CDR3 spans 15 amino acids. Between the trimmed V and J ends, which lost 0 bases and 1 base, there was a span of 8 bases. The CDR3 DNA sequence: TGTGCCAGAAGCTTGGGCCAAAGGGCCAAAAACATTCAGTACTTC. This encodes CARSLGQRAKNIQYF.

The chain recombines TRBV5-1 with TRBJ2-4; the D call may be TRBD1 or TRBD2 (5 bases each). Germline lookup yields CDR1 SGHRS and CDR2 YFSETQ. This CDR3 contains 14 residues. V was shortened by 2 bases and J by 9 bases, with 15 bases between the two germline ends. The CDR3 nucleotides are TGCGCCAGCAGCTTTGGGGGAGATTTAGCCATTCAGTACTTC. This sequence encodes CASSFGGDLAIQYF. Using reference TRBV5-1 and TRBJ2-4 for the parts outside the CDR3, the full variable domain is KAGVTQTPRYLIKTRGQQVTLSCSPISGHRSVSWYQQTPGQGLQFLFEYFSETQRNKGNFPGRFSGRQFSNSRSEMNVSTLELGDSALYLCASSFGGDLAIQYFGAGTRLSVL.

This rearrangement joins TRBV2 to TRBJ1-2; a possible D gene is TRBD1 (6 bases). CDR3 size: 14 residues. Trimming shortened V by 4 bases and J by 10 bases, and 19 bases separated the two germline ends. Germline values: CDR1 SNHLY, CDR2 FYNNEI. The CDR3 reads CASSASDSVAAYTF. The CDR3 nucleotides are TGTGCCAGCAGTGCCTCGGACAGCGTGGCGGCCTACACCTTC.

The genes are TRBV7-9 and TRBJ2-1; 8 positions agree with TRBD1. Germline values: CDR1 SEHNR, CDR2 FQNEAQ (reference sequence). There are 12 residues in the CDR3. Trimming at V came to 4 bases and at J to 10 bases, leaving 3 bases not matched to a gene. CDR3 region: CASSYDRGEQFF. The CDR3 nucleotides read TGTGCCAGCAGCTACGACAGGGGAGAGCAGTTCTTC.

The sample holds one count of this clone. V gene TRBV23-1 combines with J gene TRBJ2-1; 7 nucleotides line up with TRBD1. TRBV23-1 belongs to the ORF category, with a function that is uncertain. The junction had 15 bases not matched to a gene; V was cut back by 2 bases and J by 5 bases. This CDR3 contains 18 residues. The CDR3 spells CASSQTRQGPFSDNEQFF. In DNA form, the CDR3 reads TGCGCCAGCAGTCAAACCAGACAGGGCCCCTTTTCTGACAATGAGCAGTTCTTC.

The V and J genes are TRBV4-2 and TRBJ2-6; 7 nucleotides match TRBD1. CDR1 and CDR2 from the germline V gene are LGHNA and YNFKEQ. The CDR3 contains 16 residues. J gave up 4 bases and V 1 base, and 4 bases lay outside the gene matches. This CDR3 is CASSQVRGSGANVLTF. The CDR3 DNA sequence: TGTGCCAGCAGCCAAGTCAGGGGGTCCGGGGCCAACGTCCTGACTTTC.

The rearrangement links TRBV6-5 to TRBJ2-7; D is unclear. The CDR3 length is 15 residues. Deletions cut 7 bases from V and 2 bases from J, with 18 bases between. Looked up from germline, CDR1 is MNHEY and CDR2 is SVGAGI. The CDR3 spells CASIAYSGKAYEQYF. CDR3 bases: TGTGCCAGCATTGCATACTCCGGAAAGGCCTACGAGCAGTACTTC.

This chain connects TRBV27 to TRBJ2-7; TRBD2 might be the D (6 bases). V lost 5 bases and J 3 bases, leaving 17 bases between the germline ends. Germline CDR1 reads MNHEY; CDR2 reads SMNVEV (reference sequence). The CDR3 has 15 amino acids. The CDR3 loop is CASSEGPGTYYEQYF. The CDR3 DNA follows: TGTGCCAGCAGTGAAGGGCCAGGGACTTACTACGAGCAGTACTTC.

V usage is TRBV11-2 and J usage is TRBJ2-1; 10 bases line up with TRBD2. This CDR3 is built from 19 residues. Germline loops: CDR1 SGHAT, CDR2 FQNNGV. Losses at the gene ends were 1 base for V and 6 bases for J; bases not matched to a gene: 15. CDR3 sequence reads: CASSLGPSGASGRGNEQFF. In nucleotides, the CDR3 is TGTGCCAGCAGCTTAGGACCCAGTGGGGCTAGCGGGAGAGGCAATGAGCAGTTCTTC.

This chain links TRBV20-1 with TRBJ2-1; D not resolved. Trimming cost V 3 bases and J 10 bases, with 7 bases left between them. CDR1 DFQATT and CDR2 SNEGSKA come from the germline V gene (reference sequence). The CDR3 is made up of 10 amino acids. CDR3 DNA: TGCAGTGCTAGTGTGAAGGAGCAGTTCTTC. It codes for CSASVKEQFF.

This sequence joins TRBV9 and TRBJ2-1; D is tentatively TRBD1 or TRBD2 (6 bases each). The length of the CDR3 is 13 residues. The V and J ends lost 3 bases and 6 bases respectively, with 10 bases between them. Germline assignment: CDR1 SGDLS and CDR2 YYNGEE. This CDR3 is CASSEGGVNEQFF. For the CDR3, the DNA is TGTGCCAGCAGCGAGGGGGGAGTCAATGAGCAGTTCTTC.

The chain employs TRBV6-5 and TRBJ2-7; the match to TRBD1 covers 7 bases. Per germline, CDR1 MNHEY and CDR2 SVGAGI. The CDR3 runs 14 residues. Trimming cost V 2 bases and J 4 bases; bases outside gene matches: 5. The CDR3 here is CASSYRGGSYEQYF. The CDR3 DNA is TGTGCCAGCAGTTACCGAGGGGGCTCTTACGAGCAGTACTTC.

The gene calls are TRBV7-9 and TRBJ2-1; possible D gene TRBD2, 5 bases. V lost 5 bases to trimming and J lost 5 bases, with 19 bases between them. The CDR3 spans 16 residues. The germline gives CDR1 SEHNR, CDR2 FQNEAQ (reference sequence). In DNA, the CDR3 is TGTGCCAGCAGCCTGGCTCGGCGGGCTATCAACAATGAGCAGTTCTTC. Protein sequence: CASSLARRAINNEQFF.

The rearrangement joins TRBV7-9 to TRBJ2-7; 8 bases align to TRBD1. The CDR3 sequence is 15 residues long. Germline V gene sequence: CDR1 SEHNR, CDR2 FQNEAQ (reference sequence). With 3 bases clipped from V and 5 bases from J, the junction kept 9 bases outside the gene matches. The CDR3 loop reads CASSLIGQGWNEQYF. In DNA, the CDR3 is TGTGCCAGCAGCTTGATTGGACAGGGTTGGAACGAGCAGTACTTC.

The chain combines TRBV6-5 with TRBJ2-3; D gene unclear. The CDR3 extends over 14 amino acids. Germline lookup yields CDR1 MNHEY and CDR2 SVGAGI. The germline V and J ends were trimmed by 7 bases and 0 bases, with 11 bases remaining between them. CDR3 DNA sequence: TGTGCCAGCAAGACACCCCTTAGCACAGATACGCAGTATTTT. Encoded protein: CASKTPLSTDTQYF.

The rearrangement links TRBV4-1 to TRBJ2-5, with D possibly matching TRBD1 (6 bases). Germline CDR1 reads MGHRA; CDR2 reads YSYEKL. CDR3 size: 16 residues. V lost 5 bases to trimming and J lost 1 base, with 17 bases between them. The CDR3 nucleotides read TGCGCCAGCAGCTCTCCCTCCCGAGGGGGCCAAGAGACCCAGTACTTC. Amino acid sequence: CASSSPSRGGQETQYF.

J is TRBJ1-1 and V is TRBV4-1; 9 positions match TRBD1. This CDR3 contains 18 residues. The germline gives CDR1 MGHRA, CDR2 YSYEKL. After removal of 4 bases from V and 5 bases from J, the junction contained 17 bases not matched to a gene. The CDR3 region has the DNA TGCGCCAGCAGCCCCCCCCTACAGGGGGCGAGGAAGCGGACTGAAGCTTTCTTT. Translation: CASSPPLQGARKRTEAFF.

This chain connects TRBV3-1 (or the pseudogene TRBV3-2) to TRBJ1-3, with TRBD1 matching over 8 bases. Losses at the gene ends were 4 bases for V and 0 bases for J; bases not matched to a gene: 5. Germline CDR1 and CDR2: LGHDT and YNNKEL (reference sequence). The CDR3 sequence is 16 residues long. The CDR3 nucleotides are TGTGCCAGCAGCCGGGACAGGTCCTTCTCTGGAAACACCATATATTTT. Translation: CASSRDRSFSGNTIYF.

This clone was recorded only once. Other nucleotide sequences from this sample produce the same CDR3. The V and J genes are TRBV11-3 and TRBJ2-7; D ambiguous. The CDR3 has 13 amino acids. CDR1 is SGHNT and CDR2 is YENEEA in the germline V gene. Trimming stripped 5 bases from V and 6 bases from J, with 14 bases between. The DNA of the CDR3 is TGTGCCAGCAGCCCCTATGAAGAAAGCGAGCAGTACTTC. This gives the protein CASSPYEESEQYF.

This clone was recorded once. The V gene is TRBV6-2 or TRBV6-3, the J gene TRBJ2-4; D is uncertain. Per germline, CDR1 MNHEY and CDR2 SVGEGT. This CDR3 has 12 amino acids. With 6 bases removed from V and 6 bases from J, the gap between germline ends came to 9 bases. The CDR3 region is CASSLSPNIQYF. CDR3 sequence (DNA): TGTGCCAGCAGCCTCTCCCCAAACATTCAGTACTTC.

The CDR3 loop is CASSHTGDTEAFF. The CDR3 nucleotides are TGTGCCAGCAGTCATACAGGGGACACTGAAGCTTTCTTT. The chain joins TRBV6-5 to TRBJ1-1; 7 bases map to TRBD1. CDR1 MNHEY and CDR2 SVGAGI come from the germline V gene. V dropped 5 bases and J dropped 3; count of bases not matched to a gene: 3. There are 13 residues in the CDR3.

The chain is built from TRBV19 and TRBJ2-3, with TRBD2 as a possible D gene (5 bases). Trimming stripped 5 bases from V and 0 bases from J, with 15 bases between. The CDR3 contains 16 residues. Germline CDR1 and CDR2: LNHDA and SQIVND (reference sequence). The CDR3 DNA follows: TGTGCCAGTAGTCCCCGTGGCGGGCGAAGCACAGATACGCAGTATTTT. It codes for CASSPRGGRSTDTQYF.

This chain connects TRBV3-1 (or the pseudogene TRBV3-2) to TRBJ1-2; tentatively, D is TRBD1 (5 bases). The germline gives CDR1 LGHDT, CDR2 YNNKEL (reference sequence). The CDR3 is 12 amino acids. The germline V and J ends were trimmed by 9 bases and 5 bases, with 13 bases remaining between them. CDR3 protein: CARKITGYGYTF. DNA of the CDR3: TGTGCCAGAAAGATTACAGGTTATGGCTACACCTTC.

The chain links TRBV5-8 to TRBJ2-6; the D gene is possibly TRBD1 (7 bases). Germline V gene lookup returns CDR1 SGHTS and CDR2 YDEGEE. Trimming shortened V by 7 bases and J by 2 bases, and 28 bases separated the two germline ends. CDR3 length equals 20 residues. CDR3 amino acids: CASPRAGHQGGSAGANVLTF. The CDR3 DNA is TGTGCCAGCCCTCGCGCAGGGCATCAGGGGGGCTCTGCTGGGGCCAACGTCCTGACTTTC.

The chain recombines TRBV19 with TRBJ1-6, with 7 positions matching TRBD1. CDR1 and CDR2 (germline): LNHDA, SQIVND (reference sequence). The J segment lost 5 bases and the V segment lost 6 bases, leaving 4 bases of the junction unmatched. CDR3 length: 14 amino acids. Here the CDR3 DNA reads TGTGCCAGTAGGAGGGACAGAAATAATTCACCCCTCCACTTT. Protein product: CASRRDRNNSPLHF.